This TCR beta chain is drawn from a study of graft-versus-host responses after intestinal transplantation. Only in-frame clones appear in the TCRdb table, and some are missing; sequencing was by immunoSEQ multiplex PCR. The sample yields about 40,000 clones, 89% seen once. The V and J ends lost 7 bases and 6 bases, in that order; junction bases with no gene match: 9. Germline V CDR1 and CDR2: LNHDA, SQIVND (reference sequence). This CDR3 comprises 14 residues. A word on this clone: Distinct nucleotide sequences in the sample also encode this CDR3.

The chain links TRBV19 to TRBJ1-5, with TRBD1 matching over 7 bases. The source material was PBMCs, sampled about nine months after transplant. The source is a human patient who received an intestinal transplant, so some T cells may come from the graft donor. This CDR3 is CASTRQGRGQPQHF. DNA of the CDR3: TGTGCCAGTACTAGACAGGGAAGGGGTCAGCCCCAGCATTTT. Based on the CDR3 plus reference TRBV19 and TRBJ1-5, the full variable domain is DGGITQSPKYLFRKEGQNVTLSCEQNLNHDAMYWYRQDPGQGLRLIYYSQIVNDFQKGDIAEGYSVSREKKESFPLTVTSAQKNPTAFYLCASTRQGRGQPQHFGDGTRLSIL.